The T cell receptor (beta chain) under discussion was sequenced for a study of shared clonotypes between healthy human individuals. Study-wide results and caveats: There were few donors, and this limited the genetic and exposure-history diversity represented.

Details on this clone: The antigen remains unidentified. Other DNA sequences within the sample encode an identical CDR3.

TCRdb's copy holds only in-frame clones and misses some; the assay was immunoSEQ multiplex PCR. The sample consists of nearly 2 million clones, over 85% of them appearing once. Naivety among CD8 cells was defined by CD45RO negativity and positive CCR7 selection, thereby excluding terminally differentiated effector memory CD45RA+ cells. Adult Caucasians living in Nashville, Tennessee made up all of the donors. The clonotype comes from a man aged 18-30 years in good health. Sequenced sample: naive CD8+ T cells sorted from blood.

The CDR3 DNA is TGCGCCAGCAGCCAAGATCCCGGAGGTGGAGAGACCCAGTACTTC. This translates into CASSQDPGGGETQYF. The rearrangement uses TRBV4-1 and TRBJ2-5, with D possibly TRBD2 on 5 matching bases. This CDR3 is 15 amino acids long. Trimming pared 0 bases from V and 4 bases from J, leaving 12 bases between. The germline gives CDR1 MGHRA, CDR2 YSYEKL.